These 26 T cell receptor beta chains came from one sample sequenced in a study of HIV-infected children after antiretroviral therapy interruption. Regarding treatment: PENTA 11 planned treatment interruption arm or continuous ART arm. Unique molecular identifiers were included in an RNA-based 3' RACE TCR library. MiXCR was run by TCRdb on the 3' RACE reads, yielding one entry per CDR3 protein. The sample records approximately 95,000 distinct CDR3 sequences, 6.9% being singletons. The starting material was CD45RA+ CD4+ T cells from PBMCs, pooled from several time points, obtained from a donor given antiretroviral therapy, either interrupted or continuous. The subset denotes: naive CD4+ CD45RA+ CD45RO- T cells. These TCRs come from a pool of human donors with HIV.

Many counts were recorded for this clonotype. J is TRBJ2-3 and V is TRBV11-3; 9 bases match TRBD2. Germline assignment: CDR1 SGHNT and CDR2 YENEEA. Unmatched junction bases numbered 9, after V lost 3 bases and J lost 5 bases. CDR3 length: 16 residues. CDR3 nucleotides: TGTGCCAGCAGCTTTCGACTAGCGGAGGCTGGAGATACGCAGTATTTT. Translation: CASSFRLAEAGDTQYF.

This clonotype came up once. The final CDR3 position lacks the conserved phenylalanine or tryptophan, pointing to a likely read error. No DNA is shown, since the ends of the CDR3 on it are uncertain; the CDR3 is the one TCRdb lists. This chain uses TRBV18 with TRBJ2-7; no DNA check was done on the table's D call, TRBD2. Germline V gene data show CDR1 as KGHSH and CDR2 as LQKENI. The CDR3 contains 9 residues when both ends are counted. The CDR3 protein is CASSRRGAL.

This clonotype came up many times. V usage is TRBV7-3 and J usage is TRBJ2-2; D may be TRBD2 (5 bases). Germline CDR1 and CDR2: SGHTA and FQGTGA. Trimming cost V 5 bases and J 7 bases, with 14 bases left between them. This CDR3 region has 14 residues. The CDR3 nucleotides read TGTGCCAGCAGCCCACTAGACGCGGGCGGGGAGCTGTTTTTT. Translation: CASSPLDAGGELFF.

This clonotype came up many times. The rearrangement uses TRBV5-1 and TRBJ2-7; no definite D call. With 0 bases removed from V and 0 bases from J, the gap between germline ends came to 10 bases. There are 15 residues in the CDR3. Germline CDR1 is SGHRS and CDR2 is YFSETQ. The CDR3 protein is CASSLVRATSYEQYF. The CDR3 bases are TGCGCCAGCAGCTTGGTACGTGCTACCTCCTACGAGCAGTACTTC.

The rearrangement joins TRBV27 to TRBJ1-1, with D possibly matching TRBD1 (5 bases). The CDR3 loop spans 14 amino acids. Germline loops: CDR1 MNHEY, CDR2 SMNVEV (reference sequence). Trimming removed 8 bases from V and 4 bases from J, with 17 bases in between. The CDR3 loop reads CASCPLVGGTEAFF. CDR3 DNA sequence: TGTGCCAGCTGTCCTTTGGTGGGGGGCACTGAAGCTTTCTTT.

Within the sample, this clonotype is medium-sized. Written as DNA, the CDR3 is TGCGCCAGCAGCCGAGGGACAACCACTTCCTACGAGCAGTACTTC. Its protein is CASSRGTTTSYEQYF. This chain uses TRBV5-1 with TRBJ2-7; TRBD1 might be the D (6 bases). This CDR3 spans 15 amino acids. The germline V and J ends were trimmed by 4 bases and 1 base, with 15 bases remaining between them. The germline V gene encodes CDR1 SGHRS and CDR2 YFSETQ.

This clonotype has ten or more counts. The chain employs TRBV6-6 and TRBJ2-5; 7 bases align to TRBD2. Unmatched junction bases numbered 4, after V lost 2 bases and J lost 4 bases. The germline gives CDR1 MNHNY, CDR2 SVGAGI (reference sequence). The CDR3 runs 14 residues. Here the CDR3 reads CASSYHRGGETQYF. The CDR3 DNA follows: TGTGCCAGCAGTTACCATCGCGGGGGAGAGACCCAGTACTTC.

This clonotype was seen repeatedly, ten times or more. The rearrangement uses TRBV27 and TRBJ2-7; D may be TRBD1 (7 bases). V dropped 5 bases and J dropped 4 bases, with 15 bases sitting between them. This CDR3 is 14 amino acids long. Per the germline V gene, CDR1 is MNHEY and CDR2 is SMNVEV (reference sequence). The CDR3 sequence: CASSLEQGGYEQYF. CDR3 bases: TGTGCCAGCAGTCTCGAGCAGGGGGGTTACGAGCAGTACTTC.

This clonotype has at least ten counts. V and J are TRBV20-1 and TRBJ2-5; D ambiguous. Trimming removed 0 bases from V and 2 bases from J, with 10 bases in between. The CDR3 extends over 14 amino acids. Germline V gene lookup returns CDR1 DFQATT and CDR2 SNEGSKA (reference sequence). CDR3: CSARDMRSQETQYF. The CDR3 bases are TGCAGTGCTAGAGATATGAGGTCACAAGAGACCCAGTACTTC.

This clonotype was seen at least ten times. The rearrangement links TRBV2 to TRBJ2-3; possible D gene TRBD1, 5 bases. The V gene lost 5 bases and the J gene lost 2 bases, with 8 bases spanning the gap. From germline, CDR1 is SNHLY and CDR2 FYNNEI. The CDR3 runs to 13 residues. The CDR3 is CASSQGDTDTQYF. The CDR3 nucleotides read TGTGCCAGCAGTCAGGGCGACACAGATACGCAGTATTTT.

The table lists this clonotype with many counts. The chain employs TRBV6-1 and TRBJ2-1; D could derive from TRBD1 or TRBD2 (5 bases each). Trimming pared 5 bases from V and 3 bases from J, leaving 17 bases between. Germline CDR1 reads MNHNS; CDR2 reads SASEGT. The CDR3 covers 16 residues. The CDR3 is CASSFPGRSVYNEQFF. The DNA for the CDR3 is TGTGCCAGCAGTTTCCCGGGACGATCAGTCTACAATGAGCAGTTCTTC.

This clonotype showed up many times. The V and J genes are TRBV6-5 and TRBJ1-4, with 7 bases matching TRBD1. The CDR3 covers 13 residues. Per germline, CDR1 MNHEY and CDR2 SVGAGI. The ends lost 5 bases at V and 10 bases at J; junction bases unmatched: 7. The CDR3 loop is CASSGTGTAKLFF. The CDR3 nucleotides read TGTGCCAGCAGTGGGACCGGGACAGCAAAACTGTTTTTT.

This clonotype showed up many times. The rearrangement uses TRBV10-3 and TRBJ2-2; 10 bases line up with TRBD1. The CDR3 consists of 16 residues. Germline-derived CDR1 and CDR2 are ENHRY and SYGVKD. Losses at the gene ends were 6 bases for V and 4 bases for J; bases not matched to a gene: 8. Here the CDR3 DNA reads TGTGCCATCAGCACCGGGACAGGGGCGGCCACCGGGGAGCTGTTTTTT. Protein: CAISTGTGAATGELFF.

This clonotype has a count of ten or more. The CDR3 DNA reads TGTGCCACCACAGCGGAACCGACCAAAAACATTCAGTACTTC. Translation: CATTAEPTKNIQYF. The chain joins TRBV10-3 to TRBJ2-4; a possible D gene is TRBD2 (5 bases). Trimming took off 10 bases at V and 2 bases at J, with 15 bases between the two ends. Germline V lookup: CDR1 ENHRY, CDR2 SYGVKD. The CDR3 extends over 14 amino acids.

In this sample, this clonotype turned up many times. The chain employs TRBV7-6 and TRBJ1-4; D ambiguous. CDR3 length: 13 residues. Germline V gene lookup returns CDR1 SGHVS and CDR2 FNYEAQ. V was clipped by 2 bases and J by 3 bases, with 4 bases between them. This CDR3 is CASSLSPNEKLFF. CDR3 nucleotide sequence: TGTGCCAGCAGCTTATCCCCTAATGAAAAACTGTTTTTT.

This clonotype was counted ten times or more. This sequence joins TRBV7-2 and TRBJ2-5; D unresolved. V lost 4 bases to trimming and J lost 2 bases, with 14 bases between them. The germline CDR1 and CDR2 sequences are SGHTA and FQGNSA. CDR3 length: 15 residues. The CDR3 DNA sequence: TGTGCCAGCAGCTCTACGGACCGTTTTCAAGAGACCCAGTACTTC. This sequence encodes CASSSTDRFQETQYF.

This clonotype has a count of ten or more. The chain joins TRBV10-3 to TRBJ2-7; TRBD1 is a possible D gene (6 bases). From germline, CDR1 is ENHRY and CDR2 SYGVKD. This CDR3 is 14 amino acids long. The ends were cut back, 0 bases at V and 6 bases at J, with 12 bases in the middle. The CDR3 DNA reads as TGTGCCATCAGTGAGTCGTTAGGGGGTGTCGAGCAGTACTTC. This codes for CAISESLGGVEQYF.

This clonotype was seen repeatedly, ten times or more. The CDR3 nucleotides are TGTGCCAGCGACCCCCGGGCAGGGTTCAATTCACCCCTCCACTTT. Its translation is CASDPRAGFNSPLHF. The chain links TRBV5-5 to TRBJ1-6; tentative D call: TRBD1 (5 bases). V was pared by 7 bases and J by 7 bases, with 18 bases between. The CDR3 extends over 15 amino acids. CDR1 is SGHKS, CDR2 YYEKEE, per germline (reference sequence).

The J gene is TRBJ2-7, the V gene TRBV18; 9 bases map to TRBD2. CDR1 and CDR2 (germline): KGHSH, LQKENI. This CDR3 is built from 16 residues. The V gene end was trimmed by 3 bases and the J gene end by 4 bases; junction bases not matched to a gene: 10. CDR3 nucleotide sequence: TGTGCCAGCTCACCGACCTATAGCGGGAGTCAATACGAGCAGTACTTC. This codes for CASSPTYSGSQYEQYF.

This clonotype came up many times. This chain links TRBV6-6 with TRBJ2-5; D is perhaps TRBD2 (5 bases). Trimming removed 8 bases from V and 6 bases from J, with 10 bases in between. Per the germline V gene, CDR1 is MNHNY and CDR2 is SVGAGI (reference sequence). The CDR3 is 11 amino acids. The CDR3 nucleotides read TGTGCCAGCGGTCGGGGTCAGACCCAGTACTTC. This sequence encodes CASGRGQTQYF.

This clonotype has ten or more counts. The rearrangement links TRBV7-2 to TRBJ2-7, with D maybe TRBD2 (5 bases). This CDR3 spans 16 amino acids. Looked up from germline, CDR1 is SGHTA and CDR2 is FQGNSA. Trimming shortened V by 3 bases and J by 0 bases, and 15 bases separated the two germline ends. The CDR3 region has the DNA TGTGCCAGCAGCTTCGCAACTAGTACCAGCTCCTACGAGCAGTACTTC. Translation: CASSFATSTSSYEQYF.

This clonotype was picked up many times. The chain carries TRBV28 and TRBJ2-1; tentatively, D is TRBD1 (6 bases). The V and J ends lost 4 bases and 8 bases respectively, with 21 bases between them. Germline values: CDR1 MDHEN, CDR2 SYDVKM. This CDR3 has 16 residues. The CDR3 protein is CASSSRGLQGWDEQFF. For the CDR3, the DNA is TGTGCCAGCAGTTCCAGGGGTCTCCAAGGTTGGGATGAGCAGTTCTTC.

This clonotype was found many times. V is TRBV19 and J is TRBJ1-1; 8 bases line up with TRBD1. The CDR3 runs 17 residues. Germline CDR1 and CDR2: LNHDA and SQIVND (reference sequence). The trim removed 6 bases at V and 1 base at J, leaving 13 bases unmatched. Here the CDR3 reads CASSPVPGTGRNTEAFF. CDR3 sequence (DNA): TGTGCCAGTAGCCCCGTTCCCGGGACAGGAAGGAACACTGAAGCTTTCTTT.

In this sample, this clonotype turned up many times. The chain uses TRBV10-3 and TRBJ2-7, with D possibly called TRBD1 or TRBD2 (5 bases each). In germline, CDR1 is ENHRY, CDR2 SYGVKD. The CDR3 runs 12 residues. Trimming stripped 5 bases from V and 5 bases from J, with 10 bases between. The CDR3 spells CAISFSGHEQYF. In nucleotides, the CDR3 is TGTGCCATCAGTTTTTCGGGACACGAGCAGTACTTC.

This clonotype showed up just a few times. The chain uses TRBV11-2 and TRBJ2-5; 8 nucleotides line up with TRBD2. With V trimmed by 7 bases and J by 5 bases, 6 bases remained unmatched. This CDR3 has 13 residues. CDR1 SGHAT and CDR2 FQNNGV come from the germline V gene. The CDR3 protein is CASTSREGETQYF. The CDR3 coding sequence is TGTGCCAGCACCTCACGGGAGGGGGAGACCCAGTACTTC.

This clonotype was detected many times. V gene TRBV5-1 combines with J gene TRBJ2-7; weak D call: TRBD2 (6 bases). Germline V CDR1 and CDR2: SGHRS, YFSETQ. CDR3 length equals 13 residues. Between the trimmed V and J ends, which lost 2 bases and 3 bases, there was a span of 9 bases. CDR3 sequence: CASSFGGDYEQYF. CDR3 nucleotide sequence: TGCGCCAGCAGCTTTGGAGGGGACTACGAGCAGTACTTC. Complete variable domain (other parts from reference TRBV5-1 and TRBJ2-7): KAGVTQTPRYLIKTRGQQVTLSCSPISGHRSVSWYQQTPGQGLQFLFEYFSETQRNKGNFPGRFSGRQFSNSRSEMNVSTLELGDSALYLCASSFGGDYEQYFGPGTRLTVT.